Given below is one T cell receptor beta chain in context. The data were taken from a study of blood T cell repertoires in COVID-19. On the study more broadly: COVID-19 samples, acute and convalescent, were from the United States, Italy and Spain. PBMCs, B-cell-depleted T cells, or T cells provided the cDNA or gDNA that made up the material.

Original methodology: The authors estimated nucleated cell counts from reference gene primer amplification. Using immunoSEQ multiplex PCR, the repertoire was profiled, and TCRdb retains in-frame clones only, with some absent. That table furnishes V, J and clone size, whereas the DNA furnished D and trimming. The sample lists 50,000 to 65,000 clones, 70% to 90% occurring once. Germline assignment: CDR1 MGHRA and CDR2 YSYEKL. The CDR3 runs 18 residues. Trimming stripped 0 bases from V and 6 bases from J, with 20 bases between. The gene calls are TRBV4-1 and TRBJ1-4; D may be TRBD1 (5 bases). The TCR originated in a man between 65 and 85 years old with acute or convalescent COVID-19. The sequencing sample was made of peripheral blood. The CDR3 region is CASSQDTRLGAGHEKLFF. CDR3 DNA sequence: TGCGCCAGCAGCCAAGATACCCGGCTTGGCGCAGGGCATGAAAAACTGTTTTTT.